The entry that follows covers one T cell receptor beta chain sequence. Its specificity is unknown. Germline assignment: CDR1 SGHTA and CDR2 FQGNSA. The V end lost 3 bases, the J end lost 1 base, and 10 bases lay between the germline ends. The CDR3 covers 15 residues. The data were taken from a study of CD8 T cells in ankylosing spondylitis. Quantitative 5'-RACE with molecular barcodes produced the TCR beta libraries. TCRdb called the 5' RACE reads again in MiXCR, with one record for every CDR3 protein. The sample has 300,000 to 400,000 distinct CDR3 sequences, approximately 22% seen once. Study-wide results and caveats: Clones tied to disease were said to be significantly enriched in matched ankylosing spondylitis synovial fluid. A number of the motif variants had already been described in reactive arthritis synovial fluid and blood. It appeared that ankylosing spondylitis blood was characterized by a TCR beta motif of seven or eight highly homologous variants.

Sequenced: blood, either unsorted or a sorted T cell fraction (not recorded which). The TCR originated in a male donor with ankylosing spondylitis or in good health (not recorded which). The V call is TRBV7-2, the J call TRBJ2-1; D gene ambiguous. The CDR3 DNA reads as TGTGCCAGCAGCTTCCTGGCGGAGTCCTACAATGAGCAGTTCTTC. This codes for CASSFLAESYNEQFF.